The rows below give T cell receptor beta chains drawn from one sample of a study of human T cells and chemical hapten exposure. Via MiXCR, TCRdb re-called the 5' RACE reads, giving one row per CDR3 protein. There are 110,000 or so distinct CDR3 sequences in the sample; more than 15% occur only once, and around 2.8% lies in the top ten. All receptors derive from a human donor in good health. CDR3s include the opening cysteine and the closing phenylalanine or tryptophan.

len: 15
v_gene: TRBV20-1
CDR3aa: CSARVEGTGRIREYF

len: 14
v_gene: TRBV13
CDR3aa: CASSLAGVTDTQYF

len: 15
v_gene: TRBV4-2
CDR3aa: CASSLAGVRSYEQYF

len: 14
v_gene: TRBV7-3
CDR3aa: CASSLYDRQETQYF

len: 14
v_gene: TRBV29-1
CDR3aa: CSVKPYRGTYEQYF

len: 16
v_gene: TRBV5-1
CDR3aa: CASSFQGQGGETEAFF

len: 15
v_gene: TRBV20-1
CDR3aa: CSARGWTLGEQPQHF

len: 15
v_gene: TRBV27
CDR3aa: CASSLRLATNEKLFF

len: 16
v_gene: TRBV7-9
CDR3aa: CASSLAPTGVNSPLHF

len: 10
v_gene: TRBV7-2
CDR3aa: CATSGRGYTF

len: 13
v_gene: TRBV18
CDR3aa: CASSTGGNSPLHF

len: 14
v_gene: TRBV28
CDR3aa: CASSFRRARSPLHF

len: 14
v_gene: TRBV3-1
CDR3aa: CASSPYGQGNEQFF

len: 15
v_gene: TRBV6-6
CDR3aa: CASSSTEGVYNEQFF

len: 13
v_gene: TRBV30
CDR3aa: CAWSTTGTYGYTF

len: 15
v_gene: TRBV20-1
CDR3aa: CSARDPGQTNYGYTF

len: 16
v_gene: TRBV27
CDR3aa: CASADPRLTSTDTQYF

len: 15
v_gene: TRBV5-1
CDR3aa: CASSWGTSGGETQYF

len: 14
v_gene: TRBV2
CDR3aa: CASLAGISTDTQYF

len: 13
v_gene: TRBV28
CDR3aa: CASSMGQGTEAFF

len: 16
v_gene: TRBV18
CDR3aa: CASSPPDRVGANEQFF

len: 16
v_gene: TRBV29-1
CDR3aa: CSVKRTRDGSNSPLHF

len: 15
v_gene: TRBV7-9
CDR3aa: CSSSQTSSSYNEQFF

len: 16
v_gene: TRBV11-1
CDR3aa: CASSQDRGLTPDGYTF

len: 12
v_gene: TRBV9
CDR3aa: CATQSGANVLTF